These 21 T cell receptor beta chains originate from one sample sequenced in a study of tumor-infiltrating lymphocytes in primary liver carcinoma. Synthesis of TCR beta cDNA was carried out from approximately 0.55 ug total RNA with a constant-region primer. What produced the TCR beta libraries was three nested multiplex PCR rounds using slightly modified ARM-PCR. Researchers ran the first two PCR rounds for roughly 10 cycles each with TRBV1-TRBV30 forward primers and a C-beta reverse primer. TCRdb redid the calling of the multiplex PCR reads with MiXCR, one entry per CDR3 protein. The top ten hold 12% of the sample, which has roughly 100,000 distinct CDR3 sequences, 55% to 80% seen once. Unsorted bulk tissue, about 17-34 mg of it, served as the source for co-extraction of RNA and DNA. Sequencing was carried out using liver tumor tissue from sampling region 2. Subset given: tumor region T2, inferior pole. The receptor source for this set is an older woman with primary liver carcinoma and hepatitis B virus infection.

As to this clonotype: The junction departs from the called germline gene at one end, perhaps through a read error. This chain connects TRBV5-5 to TRBJ2-6; D tentatively reads TRBD1 or TRBD2 (5 bases each). Germline V gene sequence: CDR1 SGHKS, CDR2 YYEKEE (reference sequence). The CDR3 totals 15 residues. CDR3 amino acids: CVSSMTEGRANVLTF. In nucleotides, the CDR3 is TGTGTCAGCAGCATGACAGAGGGAAGGGCCAACGTCCTGACTTTC.

Concerning this clonotype itself: One junction end disagrees with the germline gene, perhaps due to a read error. The rearrangement joins TRBV29-1 to TRBJ2-1; tentative D call: TRBD2 (5 bases). Germline CDR1 is SQVTM and CDR2 is ANQGSEA. The CDR3 extends over 15 amino acids. For the CDR3, the DNA is TGCAACGTTGGCTCGGGGATATCGGGCTACAATGAGCAGTTCTTC. It translates to CNVGSGISGYNEQFF.

Notes on this clonotype: A read error may be the cause here, since a much bigger clone is one base away. This chain joins TRBV4-2 and TRBJ2-7, with 7 positions matching TRBD1. Germline CDR1 reads LGHNA; CDR2 reads YNFKEQ. This CDR3 has 15 residues. V trimming: 4 bases; J trimming: 2 bases; junction bases outside the gene matches: 8. CDR3 protein: CASSRDQGQTYEQYF. The CDR3 bases are TGTGCCAGCAGCCGAGATCAGGGACAGACCTACGAGCAGTACTTC.

This clonotype was counted a few times. The J gene is TRBJ2-1, the V gene TRBV5-6; 13 bases agree with TRBD2. Germline values: CDR1 SGHDT, CDR2 YYEEEE. The CDR3 is 16 residues long. V was pared by 4 bases and J by 8 bases, with 9 bases of the junction left unmatched. This CDR3 is CASSGVTSGRSHEQFF. In DNA form, the CDR3 reads TGTGCCAGCAGCGGAGTGACTAGCGGGAGGTCCCATGAGCAGTTCTTC.

A remark on this clonotype: An end of the junction does not agree with germline; a read error may underlie this. The chain recombines TRBV29-1 with TRBJ2-3, with a weak D call TRBD1 (5 bases). CDR1 is SQVTM, CDR2 ANQGSEA, per germline. The CDR3 is 18 amino acids. CDR3: CRVEGVVQGSVGTDTQFF. The CDR3 DNA is TGCAGGGTTGAAGGGGTGGTGCAGGGAAGTGTGGGCACAGATACGCAGTTTTTT.

Remarks on this clonotype: Given a much more abundant clone one base away, this may be a read error. The chain is built from TRBV10-2 and TRBJ2-3; possible D gene TRBD1, 6 bases. V lost 8 bases and J lost 1, with 16 bases in between. Germline V gene sequence: CDR1 WSHSY, CDR2 SAAADI. This CDR3 contains 15 residues. CDR3: CASGATGTGTDTQYF. The CDR3 nucleotides are TGCGCCAGCGGTGCAACAGGGACGGGCACAGATACGCAGTATTTT.

About this clonotype: This may be a read error, as it is one base from a much larger clone. The chain uses TRBV12-3 or TRBV12-4 and TRBJ2-1; 11 nucleotides line up with TRBD2. The CDR3 loop spans 18 amino acids. Trimming cost V 5 bases and J 1 base; bases outside gene matches: 10. The CDR3 DNA sequence: TGTGCCAGCAGTAAAATTGGGGGGACTAGCGGATCCTACAATGAGCAGTTCTTC. Residues: CASSKIGGTSGSYNEQFF.

This clonotype was counted many times. The rearrangement links TRBV6-5 to TRBJ1-6; D remains unclear. This CDR3 contains 15 residues. Between the trimmed V and J ends, which lost 2 bases and 5 bases, there was a span of 10 bases. CDR1 is MNHEY and CDR2 is SVGAGI in the germline V gene. CDR3 region: CASSYNSPNNSPLHF. CDR3 coding DNA: TGTGCCAGCAGTTACAACAGTCCCAATAATTCACCCCTCCACTTT.

Only a few counts were recorded for this clonotype. The chain uses TRBV28 and TRBJ1-1, with D perhaps matching TRBD1 (6 bases). Germline CDR1 and CDR2: MDHEN and SYDVKM. V lost 2 bases, J lost 5 bases, and 15 bases lay in between. This CDR3 has 15 residues. The chain's CDR3 is CASSLHGTTGTEAFF. CDR3 nucleotides: TGTGCCAGCAGTTTACACGGGACAACAGGGACTGAAGCTTTCTTT. The complete variable domain, with remaining parts taken from reference TRBV28 and TRBJ1-1, reads DVKVTQSSRYLVKRTGEKVFLECVQDMDHENMFWYRQDPGLGLRLIYFSYDVKMKEKGDIPEGYSVSREKKERFSLILESASTNQTSMYLCASSLHGTTGTEAFFGQGTRLTVV.

In this sample, this clonotype turned up a few times. The junction departs from the called germline gene at one end, perhaps through a read error. The chain employs TRBV11-3 and TRBJ2-1; unclear D gene. Germline values: CDR1 SGHNT, CDR2 YENEEA. This CDR3 region has 15 residues. The CDR3 reads CASSLGTIGKLEQFF. DNA of the CDR3: TGTGCCAGCAGCTTAGGAACTATCGGTAAGCTTGAGCAGTTTTTC.

This chain links TRBV5-1 with TRBJ2-1; D might be TRBD1 (6 bases). Germline CDR1 reads SGHRS; CDR2 reads YFSETQ. This CDR3 is built from 16 residues. Trimming shortened V by 2 bases and J by 5 bases, and 17 bases separated the two germline ends. The CDR3, as DNA: TGCGCCAGCAGCTTAAGGTCGGACAGTACCCACAATGAGCAGTTCTTC. It is translated as CASSLRSDSTHNEQFF.

The V gene is TRBV6-5, the J gene TRBJ2-7; D perhaps matches TRBD1 (6 bases). V dropped 9 bases and J dropped 0 bases, with 18 bases sitting between them. Looked up from germline, CDR1 is MNHEY and CDR2 is SVGAGI. The CDR3 is made up of 15 amino acids. The CDR3 DNA follows: TGTGCCAGTTACTCGACGGAGACAGGCTCCTACGAGCAGTACTTC. It yields the protein CASYSTETGSYEQYF.

The rearrangement links TRBV28 to TRBJ2-3; TRBD2 agrees at 7 bases. This CDR3 is built from 15 residues. Germline CDR1 is MDHEN and CDR2 is SYDVKM. The trim removed 8 bases at V and 7 bases at J, leaving 15 bases unmatched. The CDR3 sequence is CASGTTRTGLNTQYF. CDR3 sequence (DNA): TGTGCCAGCGGTACCACACGGACGGGACTAAATACGCAGTATTTT.

The rearrangement links TRBV11-2 to TRBJ2-1, with D perhaps TRBD1 (6 bases). This CDR3 has 17 residues. The V end was cut by 2 bases, the J end by 10 bases, with 24 bases between. CDR1 and CDR2 (germline): SGHAT, FQNNGV. CDR3 in amino acids: CASSLRPGQRFFNEQFF. CDR3 nucleotides: TGTGCCAGCAGCTTACGACCAGGACAGAGATTCTTCAACGAGCAGTTCTTC.

About this clonotype: One end of the junction does not line up with germline, which may come from a read error. The gene calls are TRBV4-1 and TRBJ2-1; 7 bases fit TRBD2. Germline CDR1 reads MGHRA; CDR2 reads YSYEKL. CDR3 length equals 16 residues. The CDR3 loop is CASSQETSWDVNKQFF. The CDR3 coding sequence is TGCGCCAGCAGCCAAGAGACTAGCTGGGATGTCAATAAGCAGTTCTTC.

Concerning this clonotype: A much larger clone lies one base from this, so it may be a read error. The rearrangement uses TRBV5-1 and TRBJ2-1; the match to TRBD2 covers 13 bases. Germline assignment: CDR1 SGHRS and CDR2 YFSETQ. The CDR3 sequence is 18 residues long. CDR3 sequence: CTSSLFGLAGVGSNEQFF. CDR3 in DNA: TGCACCAGCAGCTTGTTTGGACTAGCGGGAGTAGGGAGCAATGAGCAGTTCTTC.

This clonotype was found once. The V and J genes are TRBV5-1 and TRBJ2-3, with TRBD2 matching over 7 bases. The CDR3 runs to 15 residues. Per germline, CDR1 SGHRS and CDR2 YFSETQ. After removal of 0 bases from V and 4 bases from J, the junction contained 5 bases not matched to a gene. CDR3 amino acids: CASSLEREMADTQYF. In DNA, the CDR3 is TGCGCCAGCAGCTTGGAGCGGGAAATGGCAGATACGCAGTATTTT.

For this clonotype: At one of its ends the junction is not consistent with the germline gene, which may arise from a read error. The chain couples TRBV29-1 to TRBJ2-7; maybe TRBD2 (6 bases). The CDR3 extends over 13 amino acids. Germline assignment: CDR1 SQVTM and CDR2 ANQGSEA. The CDR3 is CSVGISGPHERYF. The CDR3 coding sequence is TGCAGCGTTGGGATTAGCGGACCGCACGAGCGGTACTTC.

Remarks on this clonotype: A junction boundary mismatches the germline segment, possibly from a read error. The chain joins TRBV11-2 to TRBJ2-3; 7 positions match TRBD2. The length of the CDR3 is 16 residues. Germline V CDR1 and CDR2: SGHAT, FQNNGV. CDR3 protein: CASSLDGAGVTNTQYF. CDR3 DNA: TGTGCTAGCAGCTTAGATGGGGCGGGAGTAACAAATACGCAGTATTTT.

Points on this clonotype: The germline gene is not matched at one end of the junction; a read error may be the cause. The chain combines TRBV11-2 with TRBJ2-2; a weak D match, TRBD1 (5 bases). This CDR3 is 15 amino acids long. Germline CDR1 reads SGHAT; CDR2 reads FQNNGV. CDR3 nucleotide sequence: TGTGCCAGCAGCCATGGGGCTAGTGGCACCTGGGAGCTGTTTTTT. It is translated as CASSHGASGTWELFF.

About this clonotype: Mismatch with germline at one junction end may stem from a read error. The chain couples TRBV5-5 to TRBJ2-1; perhaps TRBD2 as D (6 bases). This CDR3 has 15 residues. Germline V gene lookup returns CDR1 SGHKS and CDR2 YYEKEE (reference sequence). The CDR3 DNA reads TGTGCCAGCAGCTTGAATTTCGGGAGCTCCTACAATGAGCAGTTC. It encodes CASSLNFGSSYNEQF.